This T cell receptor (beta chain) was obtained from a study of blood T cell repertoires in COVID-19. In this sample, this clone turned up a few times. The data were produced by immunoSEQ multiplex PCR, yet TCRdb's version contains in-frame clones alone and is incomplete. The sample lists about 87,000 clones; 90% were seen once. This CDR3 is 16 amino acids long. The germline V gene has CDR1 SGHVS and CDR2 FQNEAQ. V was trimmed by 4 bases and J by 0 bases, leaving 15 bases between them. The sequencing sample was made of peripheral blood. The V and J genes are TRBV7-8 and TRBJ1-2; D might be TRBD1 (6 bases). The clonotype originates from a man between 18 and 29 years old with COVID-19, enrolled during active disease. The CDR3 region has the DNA TGTGCCAGCAGCTCGAGACCCAGGGGTCCTAACTATGGCTACACCTTC. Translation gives CASSSRPRGPNYGYTF.